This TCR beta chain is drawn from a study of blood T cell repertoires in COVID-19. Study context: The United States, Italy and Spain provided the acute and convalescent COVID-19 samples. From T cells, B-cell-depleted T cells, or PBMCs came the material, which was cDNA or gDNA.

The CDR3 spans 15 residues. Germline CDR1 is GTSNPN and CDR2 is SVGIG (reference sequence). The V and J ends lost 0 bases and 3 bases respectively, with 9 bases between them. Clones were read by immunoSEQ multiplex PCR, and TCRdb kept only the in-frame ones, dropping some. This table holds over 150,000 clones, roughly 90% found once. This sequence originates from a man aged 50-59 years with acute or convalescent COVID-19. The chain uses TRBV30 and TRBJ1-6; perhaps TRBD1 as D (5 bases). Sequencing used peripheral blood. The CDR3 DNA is TGTGCCTGGAGTGTCCCTGACAGCTATAATTCACCCCTCCACTTT. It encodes CAWSVPDSYNSPLHF.